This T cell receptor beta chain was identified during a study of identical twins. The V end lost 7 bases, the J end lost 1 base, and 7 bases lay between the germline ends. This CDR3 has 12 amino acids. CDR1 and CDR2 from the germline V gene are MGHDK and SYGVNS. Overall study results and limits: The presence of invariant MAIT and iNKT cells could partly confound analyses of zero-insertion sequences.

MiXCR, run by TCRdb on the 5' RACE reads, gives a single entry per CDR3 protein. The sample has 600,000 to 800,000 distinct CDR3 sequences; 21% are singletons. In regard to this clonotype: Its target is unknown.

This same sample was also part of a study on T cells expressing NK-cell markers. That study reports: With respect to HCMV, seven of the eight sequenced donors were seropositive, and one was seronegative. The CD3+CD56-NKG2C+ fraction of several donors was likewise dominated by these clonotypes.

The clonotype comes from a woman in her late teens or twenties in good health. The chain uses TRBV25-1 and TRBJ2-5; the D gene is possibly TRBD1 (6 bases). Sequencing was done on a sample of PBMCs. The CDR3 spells CASNRAQETQYF. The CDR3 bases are TGTGCCAGCAACAGGGCCCAAGAGACCCAGTACTTC.